Each of the 18 T cell receptor beta chains below was sequenced from the same sample in a study of T cell responses to AZD1222 COVID-19 vaccine. The table came from immunoSEQ multiplex PCR; TCRdb's copy has only in-frame clones and leaves some out. The sample lists 90,000 to 120,000 clones; 93% were seen once. The starting material was peripheral blood, obtained on day 0 of AZD1222 vaccination. Source of these receptors: an adult in good health.

This clone was detected a few times. The genes are TRBV4-1 and TRBJ1-1, with a weak D call TRBD1 (6 bases). The CDR3 has 13 residues. Trimming took off 2 bases at V and 4 bases at J, with 8 bases between the two ends. Per the germline V gene, CDR1 is MGHRA and CDR2 is YSYEKL. The CDR3 DNA follows: TGCGCCAGCAGCCAACTAGGGGGCACTGAAGCTTTCTTT. Amino acid sequence: CASSQLGGTEAFF.

The J gene is TRBJ2-2, the V gene TRBV24-1, with a tentative D call TRBD1 (6 bases). The V end was cut by 1 base, the J end by 0 bases, with 14 bases between. The germline V gene encodes CDR1 KGHDR and CDR2 SFDVKD. This CDR3 region has 18 residues. The CDR3 sequence: CATSDLGQSEANTGELFF. CDR3 nucleotide sequence: TGTGCCACCAGTGATTTAGGACAGTCAGAAGCGAACACCGGGGAGCTGTTTTTT.

This chain connects TRBV29-1 to TRBJ2-7, with 8 bases lining up with TRBD1. CDR1 and CDR2 from the germline V gene are SQVTM and ANQGSEA. V shed 6 bases and J 2 bases; nucleotides not matched to a gene: 12. This CDR3 is 15 amino acids long. CDR3 residues: CSVAPRQGATYEQYF. The CDR3 nucleotides read TGCAGCGTCGCCCCCCGGCAGGGGGCTACCTACGAGCAGTACTTC.

The chain has TRBV2 and TRBJ2-7; TRBD1 aligns across 8 bases. The CDR3 extends over 16 amino acids. V was clipped by 3 bases and J by 5 bases; unmatched bases: 12. CDR1 is SNHLY and CDR2 is FYNNEI in the germline V gene. The CDR3 loop reads CASSEGGQGFSHEQYF. CDR3 nucleotides: TGTGCCAGCAGTGAGGGCGGACAGGGTTTTTCTCACGAGCAGTACTTC.

V usage is TRBV27 and J usage is TRBJ2-7, with D uncertain. CDR1 is MNHEY and CDR2 is SMNVEV in the germline V gene (reference sequence). The CDR3 totals 11 residues. The germline V and J ends were trimmed by 2 bases and 7 bases, with 6 bases remaining between them. CDR3: CASSLQGEQYF. The CDR3 DNA reads as TGTGCCAGCAGTTTACAAGGGGAGCAGTACTTC.

This chain connects TRBV4-3 to TRBJ2-1; 10 nucleotides line up with TRBD2. After removal of 0 bases from V and 5 bases from J, the junction contained 7 bases not matched to a gene. This CDR3 is built from 17 residues. Germline loops: CDR1 LGHNA, CDR2 YSLEER. The CDR3 here is CASSQEVAGGGDNEQFF. The CDR3 DNA reads TGCGCCAGCAGCCAAGAGGTAGCGGGAGGCGGAGACAATGAGCAGTTCTTC.

This rearrangement joins TRBV6-6 to TRBJ2-1; a weak D match, TRBD2 (6 bases). With 7 bases removed from V and 5 bases from J, the gap between germline ends came to 15 bases. This CDR3 contains 14 residues. CDR1 is MNHNY and CDR2 is SVGAGI in the germline V gene (reference sequence). The CDR3, as DNA: TGTGCCAGCACAGAGCTAGCGACCGACAATGAGCAGTTCTTC. Its translation: CASTELATDNEQFF.

The V and J genes are TRBV7-3 and TRBJ1-1; no clear D gene. Trimming pared 1 base from V and 5 bases from J, leaving 8 bases between. The CDR3 is 13 residues long. The V gene's germline CDR1 is SGHTA and CDR2 FQGTGA. CDR3 in DNA: TGTGCCAGCAGCTTAAAGCGTCGGACTGAAGCTTTCTTT. Translated, it gives CASSLKRRTEAFF.

The V call is TRBV7-2, the J call TRBJ2-2; 8 bases agree with TRBD2. Trimming removed 1 base from V and 5 bases from J; junction bases left unmatched: 3. The germline V gene encodes CDR1 SGHTA and CDR2 FQGNSA. The CDR3 is 15 amino acids. The chain's CDR3 is CASSLDRGGTGELFF. CDR3 nucleotides: TGTGCCAGCAGCTTAGACCGGGGGGGGACCGGGGAGCTGTTTTTT. The whole variable domain, remainder taken from reference TRBV7-2 and TRBJ2-2, is GAGVSQSPSNKVTEKGKDVELRCDPISGHTALYWYRQSLGQGLEFLIYFQGNSAPDKSGLPSDRFSAERTGGSVSTLTIQRTQQEDSAVYLCASSLDRGGTGELFFGEGSRLTVL.

This sequence joins TRBV3-1 (or the pseudogene TRBV3-2) and TRBJ2-7; TRBD2 matches 13 bases. Germline CDR1 reads LGHDT; CDR2 reads YNNKEL (reference sequence). Trimming took 4 bases from V and 0 from J; bases not matched to a gene: 12. This CDR3 region has 19 residues. As DNA, the CDR3 is TGTGCCAGCAGCCCTTACCCTCCGGGACTAGCGGGGAGCTCCTACGAGCAGTACTTC. Its translation: CASSPYPPGLAGSSYEQYF.

This chain connects TRBV10-3 to TRBJ1-3; D not certain. The CDR3 has 13 amino acids. Between the trimmed V and J ends, which lost 4 bases and 4 bases, there was a span of 8 bases. Germline V gene lookup returns CDR1 ENHRY and CDR2 SYGVKD. CDR3 nucleotide sequence: TGTGCCATCAGTGCAGGCTTCGGAAACACCATATATTTT. It translates to CAISAGFGNTIYF.

This sequence joins TRBV7-9 and TRBJ2-1; the match to TRBD2 covers 9 bases. Germline V gives CDR1 SEHNR, CDR2 FQNEAQ (reference sequence). V was clipped by 6 bases and J by 9 bases; unmatched bases: 15. This CDR3 has 16 amino acids. In DNA, the CDR3 is TGTGCCAGCAGTTCTACCGCCTTAGCGGGAGTGATTGAGCAGTTCTTC. This encodes CASSSTALAGVIEQFF.

The V gene is TRBV18, the J gene TRBJ1-5; D is unclear. V dropped 4 bases and J dropped 2 bases, with 3 bases sitting between them. The germline V gene encodes CDR1 KGHSH and CDR2 LQKENI. This CDR3 comprises 12 residues. The CDR3 sequence: CASSRGNQPQHF. In nucleotides, the CDR3 is TGTGCCAGCTCACGGGGCAATCAGCCCCAGCATTTT. The variable domain in full, completed from reference TRBV18 and TRBJ1-5, reads NAGVMQNPRHLVRRRGQEARLRCSPMKGHSHVYWYRQLPEEGLKFMVYLQKENIIDESGMPKERFSAEFPKEGPSILRIQQVVRGDSAAYFCASSRGNQPQHFGDGTRLSIL.

This rearrangement joins TRBV6-1 to TRBJ2-5, with TRBD2 identical over 10 bases. The V gene end was trimmed by 4 bases and the J gene end by 5 bases; junction bases not matched to a gene: 10. The germline CDR1 and CDR2 sequences are MNHNS and SASEGT. The CDR3 is 16 residues long. The CDR3 DNA reads as TGTGCCAGCAGTGTAGTTCTAGCGGGAGAGGGGGAGACCCAGTACTTC. This sequence encodes CASSVVLAGEGETQYF.

The V and J genes are TRBV2 and TRBJ2-1; TRBD2 might be the D (6 bases). Germline V gene sequence: CDR1 SNHLY, CDR2 FYNNEI. V gave up 7 bases and J gave up 3 bases, with 10 bases separating them. The CDR3 length is 13 residues. The CDR3 sequence is CASTGEVYNEQFF. Written as DNA, the CDR3 is TGTGCCAGCACGGGAGAGGTCTACAATGAGCAGTTCTTC.

The chain uses TRBV6-1 and TRBJ2-7, with D perhaps TRBD2 (6 bases). V was trimmed by 2 bases and J by 8 bases, leaving 13 bases between them. Per the germline V gene, CDR1 is MNHNS and CDR2 is SASEGT. This CDR3 spans 13 amino acids. The CDR3 DNA is TGTGCCAGCAGTGAAATTTGGGGGGTAAAGCAGTACTTC. It encodes CASSEIWGVKQYF.

V and J are TRBV6-2 or TRBV6-3 and TRBJ2-1; the match to TRBD2 covers 9 bases. Germline V lookup: CDR1 MNHEY, CDR2 SVGEGT. The CDR3 is 16 residues long. The J segment lost 4 bases and the V segment lost 3 bases, leaving 7 bases of the junction unmatched. Here the CDR3 DNA reads TGTGCCAGCAGTTATATGGCGGGAGGGATATACAATGAGCAGTTCTTC. This gives the protein CASSYMAGGIYNEQFF.

The V gene is TRBV18, the J gene TRBJ2-7, with 7 bases identical to TRBD1. Germline-derived CDR1 and CDR2 are KGHSH and LQKENI. The V and J ends lost 3 bases and 2 bases, in that order; junction bases with no gene match: 4. The CDR3 is 14 residues long. The CDR3 region is CASSPTGTTYEQYF. In nucleotides, the CDR3 is TGTGCCAGCTCACCGACAGGGACCACCTACGAGCAGTACTTC.